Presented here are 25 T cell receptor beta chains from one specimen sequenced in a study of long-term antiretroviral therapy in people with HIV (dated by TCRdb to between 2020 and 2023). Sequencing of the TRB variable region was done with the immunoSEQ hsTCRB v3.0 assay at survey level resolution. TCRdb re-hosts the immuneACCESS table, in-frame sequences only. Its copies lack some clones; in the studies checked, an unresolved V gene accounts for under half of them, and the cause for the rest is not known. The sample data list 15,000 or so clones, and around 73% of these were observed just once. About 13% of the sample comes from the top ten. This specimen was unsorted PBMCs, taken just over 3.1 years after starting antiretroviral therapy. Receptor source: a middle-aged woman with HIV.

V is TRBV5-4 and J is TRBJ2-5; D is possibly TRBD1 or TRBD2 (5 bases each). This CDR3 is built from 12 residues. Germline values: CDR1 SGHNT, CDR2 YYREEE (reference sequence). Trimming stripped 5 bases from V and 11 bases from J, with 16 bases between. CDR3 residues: CASRSEGPIQYF. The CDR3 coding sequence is TGTGCCAGCAGGAGTGAGGGGCCGATTCAGTACTTC. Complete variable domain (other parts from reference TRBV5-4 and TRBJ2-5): ETGVTQSPTHLIKTRGQQVTLRCSSQSGHNTVSWYQQALGQGPQFIFQYYREEENGRGNFPPRFSGLQFPNYSSELNVNALELDDSALYLCASRSEGPIQYFGPGTRLLVL.

The CDR3 DNA is TGTGCCAGCAGTTTATATGGGGGTTCTAACTATGGCTACACCTTC. Protein product: CASSLYGGSNYGYTF. The chain uses TRBV27 and TRBJ1-2, with a weak D call TRBD1 (5 bases). CDR1 is MNHEY and CDR2 is SMNVEV in the germline V gene (reference sequence). This CDR3 is 15 amino acids long. Trimming pared 1 base from V and 0 bases from J, leaving 9 bases between.

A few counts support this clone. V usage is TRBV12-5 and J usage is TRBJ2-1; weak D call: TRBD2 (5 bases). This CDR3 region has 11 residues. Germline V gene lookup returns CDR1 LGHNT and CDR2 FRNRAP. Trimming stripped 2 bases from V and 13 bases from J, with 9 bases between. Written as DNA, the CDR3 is TGTGCTAGTGGTTTGTCGGGGTACCAGTTCTTC. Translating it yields CASGLSGYQFF.

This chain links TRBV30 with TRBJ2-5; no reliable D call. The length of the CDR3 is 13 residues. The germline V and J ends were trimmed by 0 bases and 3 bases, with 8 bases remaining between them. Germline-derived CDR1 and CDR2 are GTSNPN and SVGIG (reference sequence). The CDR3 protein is CAWSVQIEETQYF. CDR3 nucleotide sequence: TGTGCCTGGAGTGTACAGATAGAAGAGACCCAGTACTTC. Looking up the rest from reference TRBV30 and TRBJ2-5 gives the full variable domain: SQTIHQWPATLVQPVGSPLSLECTVEGTSNPNLYWYRQAAGRGLQLLFYSVGIGQISSEVPQNLSASRPQDRQFILSSKKLLLSDSGFYLCAWSVQIEETQYFGPGTRLLVL.

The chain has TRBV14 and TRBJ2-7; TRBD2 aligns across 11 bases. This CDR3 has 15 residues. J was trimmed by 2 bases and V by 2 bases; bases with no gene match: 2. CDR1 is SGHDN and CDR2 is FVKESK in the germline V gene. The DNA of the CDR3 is TGTGCCAGCAGCCAACTAGCGGGGGGCACCTACGAGCAGTACTTC. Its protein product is CASSQLAGGTYEQYF.

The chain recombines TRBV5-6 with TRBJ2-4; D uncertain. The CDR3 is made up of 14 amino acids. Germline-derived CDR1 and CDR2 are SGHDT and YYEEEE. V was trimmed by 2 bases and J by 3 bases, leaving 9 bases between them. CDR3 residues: CASSFSGNKNIQYF. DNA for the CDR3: TGTGCCAGCAGCTTCTCCGGAAACAAAAACATTCAGTACTTC.

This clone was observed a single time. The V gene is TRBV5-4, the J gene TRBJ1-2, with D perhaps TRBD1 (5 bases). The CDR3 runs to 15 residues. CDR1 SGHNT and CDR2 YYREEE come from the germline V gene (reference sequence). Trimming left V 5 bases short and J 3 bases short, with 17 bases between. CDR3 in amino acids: CASRSGIRGDYGYTF. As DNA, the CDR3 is TGTGCCAGCAGGTCGGGAATTCGAGGGGACTATGGCTACACCTTC.

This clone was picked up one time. This CDR3 reads CAWSVKVLNTEAFF. The DNA of the CDR3 is TGTGCCTGGAGTGTAAAGGTCCTGAACACTGAAGCTTTCTTT. The chain carries TRBV30 and TRBJ1-1; D unresolved. This CDR3 is 14 amino acids long. Germline V gene lookup returns CDR1 GTSNPN and CDR2 SVGIG (reference sequence). V dropped 0 bases and J dropped 0 bases, with 8 bases sitting between them.

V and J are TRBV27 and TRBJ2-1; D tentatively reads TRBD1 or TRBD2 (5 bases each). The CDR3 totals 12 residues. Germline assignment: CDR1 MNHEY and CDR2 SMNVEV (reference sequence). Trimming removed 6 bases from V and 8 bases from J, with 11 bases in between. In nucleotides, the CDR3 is TGTGCCAGCAGGGGTATGGGGGATGAGCAGTTCTTC. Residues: CASRGMGDEQFF.

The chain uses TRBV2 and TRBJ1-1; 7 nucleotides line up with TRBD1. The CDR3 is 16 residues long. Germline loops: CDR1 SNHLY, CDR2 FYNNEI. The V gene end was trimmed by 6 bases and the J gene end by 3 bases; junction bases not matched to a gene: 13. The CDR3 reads CASRPYWGQRDTEAFF. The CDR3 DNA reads TGTGCCAGCAGACCGTATTGGGGACAGCGGGACACTGAAGCTTTCTTT.

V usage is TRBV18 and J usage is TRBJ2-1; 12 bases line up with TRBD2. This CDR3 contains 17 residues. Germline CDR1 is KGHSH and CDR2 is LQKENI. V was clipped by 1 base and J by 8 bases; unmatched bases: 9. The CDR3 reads CASSPRSSSGGAHEQFF. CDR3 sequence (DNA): TGTGCCAGCTCACCACGCTCCTCTAGCGGGGGGGCCCATGAGCAGTTCTTC.

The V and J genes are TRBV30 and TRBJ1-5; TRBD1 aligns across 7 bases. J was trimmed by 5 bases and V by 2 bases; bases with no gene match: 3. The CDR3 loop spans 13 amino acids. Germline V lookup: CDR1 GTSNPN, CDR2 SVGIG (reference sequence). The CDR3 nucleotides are TGTGCCTGGAGTTCAGGGGGAGATCAGCCCCAGCATTTT. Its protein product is CAWSSGGDQPQHF.

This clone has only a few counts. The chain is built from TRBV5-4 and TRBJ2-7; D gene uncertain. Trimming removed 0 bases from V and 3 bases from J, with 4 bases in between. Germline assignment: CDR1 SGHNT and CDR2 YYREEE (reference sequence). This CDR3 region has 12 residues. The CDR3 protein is CASSLDGYEQYF. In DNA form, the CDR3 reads TGTGCCAGCAGCTTGGATGGCTACGAGCAGTACTTC.

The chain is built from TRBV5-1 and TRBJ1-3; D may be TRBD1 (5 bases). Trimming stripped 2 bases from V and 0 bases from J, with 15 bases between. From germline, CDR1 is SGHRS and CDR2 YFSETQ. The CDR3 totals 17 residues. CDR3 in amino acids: CASSLETVTSSGNTIYF. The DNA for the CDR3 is TGCGCCAGCAGCTTAGAGACAGTCACCTCCTCTGGAAACACCATATATTTT.

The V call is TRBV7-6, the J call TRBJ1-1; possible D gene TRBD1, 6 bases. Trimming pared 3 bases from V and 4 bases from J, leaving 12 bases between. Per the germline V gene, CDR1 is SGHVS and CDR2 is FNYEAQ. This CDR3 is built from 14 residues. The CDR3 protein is CASSFGGWGTEAFF. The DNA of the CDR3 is TGTGCCAGCAGCTTTGGGGGCTGGGGCACTGAAGCTTTCTTT.

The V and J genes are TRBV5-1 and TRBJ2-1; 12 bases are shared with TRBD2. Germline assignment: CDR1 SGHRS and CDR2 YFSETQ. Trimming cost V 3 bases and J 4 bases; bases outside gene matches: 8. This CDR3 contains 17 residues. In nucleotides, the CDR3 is TGCGCCAGCAGCTGGCTGGCTAGCGGGGGGGTATACAATGAGCAGTTCTTC. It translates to CASSWLASGGVYNEQFF.

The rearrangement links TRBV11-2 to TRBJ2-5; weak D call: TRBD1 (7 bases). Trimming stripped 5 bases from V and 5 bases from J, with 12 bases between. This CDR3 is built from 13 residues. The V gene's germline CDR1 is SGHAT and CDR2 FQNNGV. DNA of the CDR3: TGTGCCAGCAGCCAGGGGGGTTACGAGACCCAGTACTTC. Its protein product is CASSQGGYETQYF. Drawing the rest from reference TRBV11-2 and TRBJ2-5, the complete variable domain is EAGVAQSPRYKIIEKRQSVAFWCNPISGHATLYWYQQILGQGPKLLIQFQNNGVVDDSQLPKDRFSAERLKGVDSTLKIQPAKLEDSAVYLCASSQGGYETQYFGPGTRLLVL.

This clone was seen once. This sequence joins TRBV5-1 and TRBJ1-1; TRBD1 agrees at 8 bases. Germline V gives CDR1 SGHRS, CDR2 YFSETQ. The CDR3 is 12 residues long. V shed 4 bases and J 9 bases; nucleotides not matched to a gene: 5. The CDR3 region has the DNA TGCGCCAGCAGCACCGGGACAGGTCAAGCTTTCTTT. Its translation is CASSTGTGQAFF. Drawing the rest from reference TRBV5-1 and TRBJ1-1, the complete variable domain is KAGVTQTPRYLIKTRGQQVTLSCSPISGHRSVSWYQQTPGQGLQFLFEYFSETQRNKGNFPGRFSGRQFSNSRSEMNVSTLELGDSALYLCASSTGTGQAFFGQGTRLTVV.

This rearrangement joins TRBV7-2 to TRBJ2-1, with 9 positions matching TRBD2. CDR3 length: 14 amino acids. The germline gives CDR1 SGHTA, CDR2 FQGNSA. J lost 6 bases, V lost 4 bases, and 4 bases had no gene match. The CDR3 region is CASSSIAGANEQFF. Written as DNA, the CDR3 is TGTGCCAGCAGCTCCATAGCGGGGGCCAATGAGCAGTTCTTC.

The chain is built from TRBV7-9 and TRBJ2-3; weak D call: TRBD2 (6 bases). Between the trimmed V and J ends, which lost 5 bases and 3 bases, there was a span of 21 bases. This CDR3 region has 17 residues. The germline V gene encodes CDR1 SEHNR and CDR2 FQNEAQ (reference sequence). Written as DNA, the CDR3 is TGTGCCAGCAGCACCATGAAGGGGACTGCCGGTACAGATACGCAGTATTTT. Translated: CASSTMKGTAGTDTQYF.

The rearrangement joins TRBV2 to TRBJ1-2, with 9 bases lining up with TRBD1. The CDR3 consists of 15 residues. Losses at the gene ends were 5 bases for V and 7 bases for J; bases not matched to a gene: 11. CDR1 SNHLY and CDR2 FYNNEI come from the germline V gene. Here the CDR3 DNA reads TGTGCCAGCAGTCGTCCACTACAGGGGGCTGGTGGCTACACCTTC. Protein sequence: CASSRPLQGAGGYTF. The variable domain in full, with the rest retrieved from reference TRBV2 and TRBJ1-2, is EPEVTQTPSHQVTQMGQEVILRCVPISNHLYFYWYRQILGQKVEFLVSFYNNEISEKSEIFDDQFSVERPDGSNFTLKIRSTKLEDSAMYFCASSRPLQGAGGYTFGSGTRLTVV.

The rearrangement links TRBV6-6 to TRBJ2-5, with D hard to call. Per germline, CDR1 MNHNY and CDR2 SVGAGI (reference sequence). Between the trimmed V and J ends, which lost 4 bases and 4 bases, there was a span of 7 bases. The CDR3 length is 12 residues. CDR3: CASSFQGETQYF. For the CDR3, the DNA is TGTGCCAGCAGTTTTCAAGGAGAGACCCAGTACTTC.

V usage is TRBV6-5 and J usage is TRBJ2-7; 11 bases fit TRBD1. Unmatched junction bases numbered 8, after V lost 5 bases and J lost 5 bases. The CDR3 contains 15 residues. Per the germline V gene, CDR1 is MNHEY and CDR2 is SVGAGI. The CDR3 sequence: CASSGRTGGMDEQYF. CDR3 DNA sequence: TGTGCCAGCAGTGGAAGGACAGGGGGCATGGACGAGCAGTACTTC.

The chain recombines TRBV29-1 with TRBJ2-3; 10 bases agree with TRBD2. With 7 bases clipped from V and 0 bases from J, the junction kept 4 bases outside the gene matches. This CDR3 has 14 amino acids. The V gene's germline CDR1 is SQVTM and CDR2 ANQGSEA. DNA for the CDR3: TGCAGCGCCAGCGGGGGGGCTAGCACAGATACGCAGTATTTT. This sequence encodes CSASGGASTDTQYF.

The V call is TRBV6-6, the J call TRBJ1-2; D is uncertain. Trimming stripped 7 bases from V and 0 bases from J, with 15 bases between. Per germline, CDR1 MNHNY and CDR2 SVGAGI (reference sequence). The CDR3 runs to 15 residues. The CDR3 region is CASTTYTSANYGYTF. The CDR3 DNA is TGTGCCAGCACAACTTACACTTCAGCTAACTATGGCTACACCTTC.